These 21 T cell receptor beta chains were sequenced from one sample in a study of shared clonotypes between healthy human individuals. The data were produced by immunoSEQ multiplex PCR, yet TCRdb's version contains in-frame clones alone and is incomplete. Of around 1.9 million clones in the sample, about 94% are singletons; the top ten hold 1.5% to 2%. The naive CD8 subset, CD45RO-negative cells positively selected for CCR7, excluded terminally differentiated effector memory CD45RA+ cells. The sequenced sample was naive CD8+ T cells from PBMCs. Receptors originate from a man younger than 30 in good health. Some clones in this sample may be carry-over from other donors' samples.

The table lists this clone with a few counts. The chain has TRBV7-9 and TRBJ1-2; D might be TRBD1 (6 bases). Germline CDR1 is SEHNR and CDR2 is FQNEAQ (reference sequence). Trimming removed 3 bases from V and 6 bases from J, with 11 bases in between. The CDR3 contains 13 residues. CDR3 DNA: TGTGCCAGCAGCTTCGGAACAGGGCATGGCTACACCTTC. Encoded protein: CASSFGTGHGYTF.

The V and J genes are TRBV28 and TRBJ2-3; no clear D. This CDR3 has 17 amino acids. V was cut by 3 bases and J by 2 bases, with 18 bases left in between. Germline loops: CDR1 MDHEN, CDR2 SYDVKM. CDR3 loop: CASSFPGTEINTDTQYF. CDR3 nucleotides: TGTGCCAGCAGTTTTCCGGGTACAGAAATCAACACAGATACGCAGTATTTT.

V usage is TRBV6-1 and J usage is TRBJ2-1; a weak D match, TRBD2 (5 bases). The V gene lost 0 bases and the J gene lost 4 bases, with 10 bases spanning the gap. Germline V gene lookup returns CDR1 MNHNS and CDR2 SASEGT. This CDR3 has 15 residues. The CDR3 region is CASSEARWRYNEQFF. The CDR3 region has the DNA TGTGCCAGCAGTGAAGCGCGTTGGAGGTACAATGAGCAGTTCTTC.

The chain is built from TRBV11-2 and TRBJ2-3, with a tentative D call TRBD1 (5 bases). The germline CDR1 and CDR2 sequences are SGHAT and FQNNGV. CDR3 length equals 15 residues. Trimming pared 2 bases from V and 4 bases from J, leaving 13 bases between. CDR3 residues: CASSLLDRMADTQYF. The CDR3 nucleotides read TGTGCCAGCAGCTTATTAGACAGAATGGCAGATACGCAGTATTTT. The full variable domain, its missing parts supplied by reference TRBV11-2 and TRBJ2-3, is EAGVAQSPRYKIIEKRQSVAFWCNPISGHATLYWYQQILGQGPKLLIQFQNNGVVDDSQLPKDRFSAERLKGVDSTLKIQPAKLEDSAVYLCASSLLDRMADTQYFGPGTRLTVL.

The V gene is TRBV27, the J gene TRBJ2-1; no clear D gene. Germline V gene sequence: CDR1 MNHEY, CDR2 SMNVEV (reference sequence). Between the trimmed V and J ends, which lost 1 base and 8 bases, there was a span of 9 bases. This CDR3 region has 13 residues. The CDR3 is CASSLFESDEQFF. CDR3 in DNA: TGTGCCAGCAGTTTATTTGAGAGCGATGAGCAGTTCTTC.

The chain is built from TRBV15 and TRBJ2-4, with 7 nucleotides matching TRBD2. J lost 7 bases, V lost 6 bases, and 15 bases had no gene match. Germline assignment: CDR1 LNHNV and CDR2 YYDKDF (reference sequence). This CDR3 has 16 amino acids. The CDR3, as DNA: TGTGCCACCAGGGGAGGGGTTAATAAGGGTTGGAACATTCAGTACTTC. Translating it yields CATRGGVNKGWNIQYF.

On this clone itself: Other DNA sequences from this sample encode an identical CDR3 as well. The chain links TRBV27 to TRBJ2-7; TRBD1 agrees at 8 bases. Germline V gene sequence: CDR1 MNHEY, CDR2 SMNVEV (reference sequence). The CDR3 sequence is 14 residues long. V shed 5 bases, J shed 5 bases, and the junction held 8 bases outside the gene matches. The DNA for the CDR3 is TGTGCCAGCAGTCCGGACAGGGCAGGGGACGAGCAGTACTTC. It codes for CASSPDRAGDEQYF.

About this clone: Other DNA sequences from this sample encode an identical CDR3 as well. The chain carries TRBV6-5 and TRBJ1-2, with 9 bases that match TRBD1. Germline values: CDR1 MNHEY, CDR2 SVGAGI. V trimming: 0 bases; J trimming: 8 bases; junction bases outside the gene matches: 1. This CDR3 region has 13 residues. In DNA form, the CDR3 reads TGTGCCAGCAGTTACTCCGGACAGGGGGGCTACACCTTC. Its protein is CASSYSGQGGYTF.

V and J are TRBV4-3 and TRBJ2-2; 10 bases match TRBD1. This CDR3 has 17 residues. The ends lost 3 bases at V and 1 base at J; junction bases unmatched: 5. Germline V gene lookup returns CDR1 LGHNA and CDR2 YSLEER. The CDR3 sequence: CASSHGTGAGNTGELFF. The CDR3 DNA reads TGCGCCAGCAGCCATGGGACAGGGGCAGGGAACACCGGGGAGCTGTTTTTT.

CDR3 in amino acids: CASSPDRNTYNEQFF. The CDR3 DNA sequence: TGTGCCAGCAGCCCCGACAGAAACACCTACAATGAGCAGTTCTTC. The chain employs TRBV9 and TRBJ2-1, with TRBD1 as a possible D gene (5 bases). This CDR3 region has 15 residues. The germline V gene has CDR1 SGDLS and CDR2 YYNGEE. V lost 4 bases, J lost 2 bases, and 13 bases lay in between.

The V call is TRBV2, the J call TRBJ2-7; 13 bases match TRBD2. The CDR3 totals 19 residues. Germline V CDR1 and CDR2: SNHLY, FYNNEI. Trimming removed 4 bases from V and 0 bases from J; junction bases left unmatched: 12. CDR3 nucleotide sequence: TGTGCCAGCAGTGTGCTACTAGCGGGAGGGGACTATAGCTCCTACGAGCAGTACTTC. Residues: CASSVLLAGGDYSSYEQYF.

The J gene is TRBJ1-5, the V gene TRBV6-1; no firm D call. The CDR3 consists of 13 residues. Germline V gives CDR1 MNHNS, CDR2 SASEGT. The V gene lost 10 bases and the J gene lost 6 bases, with 16 bases spanning the gap. The CDR3 nucleotides read TGTGCCATAACCCAATCGGGGAGTCAGCCCCAGCATTTT. As protein: CAITQSGSQPQHF.

This sequence joins TRBV6-5 and TRBJ2-7; possible D gene TRBD1, 6 bases. Trimming took 6 bases from V and 3 from J, leaving 9 bases between them. This CDR3 spans 12 amino acids. Germline V gene data show CDR1 as MNHEY and CDR2 as SVGAGI. For the CDR3, the DNA is TGTGCCAGCAGCACAGGGTTCTACGAGCAGTACTTC. Amino acids: CASSTGFYEQYF.

The chain couples TRBV6-1 to TRBJ2-7; the D gene is possibly TRBD2 (5 bases). The V gene's germline CDR1 is MNHNS and CDR2 SASEGT. The V gene lost 3 bases and the J gene lost 4 bases, with 16 bases spanning the gap. There are 15 residues in the CDR3. For the CDR3, the DNA is TGTGCCAGCAGTGACCGGGGAGCCCAGGATTACGAGCAGTACTTC. This encodes CASSDRGAQDYEQYF.

The chain recombines TRBV6-1 with TRBJ2-1; 10 bases map to TRBD2. The length of the CDR3 is 18 residues. Losses at the gene ends were 1 base for V and 0 bases for J; bases not matched to a gene: 6. Germline-derived CDR1 and CDR2 are MNHNS and SASEGT. The CDR3 spells CASSEGYIAGGSYNEQFF. The DNA for the CDR3 is TGTGCCAGCAGTGAAGGCTACATAGCGGGAGGCTCCTACAATGAGCAGTTCTTC.

This rearrangement joins TRBV7-9 to TRBJ2-1; D is perhaps TRBD1 (5 bases). CDR1 and CDR2 (germline): SEHNR, FQNEAQ (reference sequence). This CDR3 is 16 amino acids long. V was pared by 3 bases and J by 5 bases, with 17 bases between. The CDR3 DNA reads TGTGCCAGCAGCTTCGGCCTTGGCAGGGTTGACAATGAGCAGTTCTTC. Its translation: CASSFGLGRVDNEQFF.

This clone was seen a single time. The rearrangement uses TRBV19 and TRBJ1-5; D uncertain. CDR1 and CDR2 from the germline V gene are LNHDA and SQIVND (reference sequence). The V end lost 0 bases, the J end lost 2 bases, and 11 bases lay between the germline ends. The CDR3 loop spans 16 amino acids. DNA of the CDR3: TGTGCCAGTAGTATAGAGGGCAGACTAGGCAATCAGCCCCAGCATTTT. It yields the protein CASSIEGRLGNQPQHF. Filled out from reference TRBV19 and TRBJ1-5, the complete variable domain reads DGGITQSPKYLFRKEGQNVTLSCEQNLNHDAMYWYRQDPGQGLRLIYYSQIVNDFQKGDIAEGYSVSREKKESFPLTVTSAQKNPTAFYLCASSIEGRLGNQPQHFGDGTRLSIL.

The CDR3 DNA reads TGTGCCAGCAGCTTAGTGGTCTGGCAGGGTCTAAACGAAAAACTGTTTTTT. Protein: CASSLVVWQGLNEKLFF. The chain combines TRBV11-2 with TRBJ1-4; D is possibly TRBD1 (5 bases). From germline, CDR1 is SGHAT and CDR2 FQNNGV. Trimming pared 1 base from V and 8 bases from J, leaving 20 bases between. CDR3 size: 17 residues.

The genes are TRBV19 and TRBJ1-1; possibly TRBD1 for D (5 bases). Trimming cost V 8 bases and J 3 bases, with 19 bases left between them. The length of the CDR3 is 15 residues. CDR1 and CDR2 from the germline V gene are LNHDA and SQIVND (reference sequence). In DNA form, the CDR3 reads TGTGCCAGTGCCCGGGGCAGGACCAAGGACACTGAAGCTTTCTTT. It codes for CASARGRTKDTEAFF.

V is TRBV5-1 and J is TRBJ2-2, with D uncertain. The germline V and J ends were trimmed by 1 base and 7 bases, with 5 bases remaining between them. The germline CDR1 and CDR2 sequences are SGHRS and YFSETQ. The length of the CDR3 is 12 residues. The CDR3 protein is CASSLLDGELFF. For the CDR3, the DNA is TGCGCCAGCAGCTTGTTGGACGGGGAGCTGTTTTTT.

Points on this clone: Other DNA variants within this sample encode the same CDR3. The chain employs TRBV5-4 and TRBJ2-7, with D possibly TRBD1 on 6 matching bases. This CDR3 contains 14 residues. The V end was cut by 0 bases, the J end by 1 base, with 8 bases between. Germline V gene sequence: CDR1 SGHNT, CDR2 YYREEE (reference sequence). The CDR3 region has the DNA TGTGCCAGCAGCTTGGGCAGGGGATCCTACGAGCAGTACTTC. Translating it yields CASSLGRGSYEQYF.